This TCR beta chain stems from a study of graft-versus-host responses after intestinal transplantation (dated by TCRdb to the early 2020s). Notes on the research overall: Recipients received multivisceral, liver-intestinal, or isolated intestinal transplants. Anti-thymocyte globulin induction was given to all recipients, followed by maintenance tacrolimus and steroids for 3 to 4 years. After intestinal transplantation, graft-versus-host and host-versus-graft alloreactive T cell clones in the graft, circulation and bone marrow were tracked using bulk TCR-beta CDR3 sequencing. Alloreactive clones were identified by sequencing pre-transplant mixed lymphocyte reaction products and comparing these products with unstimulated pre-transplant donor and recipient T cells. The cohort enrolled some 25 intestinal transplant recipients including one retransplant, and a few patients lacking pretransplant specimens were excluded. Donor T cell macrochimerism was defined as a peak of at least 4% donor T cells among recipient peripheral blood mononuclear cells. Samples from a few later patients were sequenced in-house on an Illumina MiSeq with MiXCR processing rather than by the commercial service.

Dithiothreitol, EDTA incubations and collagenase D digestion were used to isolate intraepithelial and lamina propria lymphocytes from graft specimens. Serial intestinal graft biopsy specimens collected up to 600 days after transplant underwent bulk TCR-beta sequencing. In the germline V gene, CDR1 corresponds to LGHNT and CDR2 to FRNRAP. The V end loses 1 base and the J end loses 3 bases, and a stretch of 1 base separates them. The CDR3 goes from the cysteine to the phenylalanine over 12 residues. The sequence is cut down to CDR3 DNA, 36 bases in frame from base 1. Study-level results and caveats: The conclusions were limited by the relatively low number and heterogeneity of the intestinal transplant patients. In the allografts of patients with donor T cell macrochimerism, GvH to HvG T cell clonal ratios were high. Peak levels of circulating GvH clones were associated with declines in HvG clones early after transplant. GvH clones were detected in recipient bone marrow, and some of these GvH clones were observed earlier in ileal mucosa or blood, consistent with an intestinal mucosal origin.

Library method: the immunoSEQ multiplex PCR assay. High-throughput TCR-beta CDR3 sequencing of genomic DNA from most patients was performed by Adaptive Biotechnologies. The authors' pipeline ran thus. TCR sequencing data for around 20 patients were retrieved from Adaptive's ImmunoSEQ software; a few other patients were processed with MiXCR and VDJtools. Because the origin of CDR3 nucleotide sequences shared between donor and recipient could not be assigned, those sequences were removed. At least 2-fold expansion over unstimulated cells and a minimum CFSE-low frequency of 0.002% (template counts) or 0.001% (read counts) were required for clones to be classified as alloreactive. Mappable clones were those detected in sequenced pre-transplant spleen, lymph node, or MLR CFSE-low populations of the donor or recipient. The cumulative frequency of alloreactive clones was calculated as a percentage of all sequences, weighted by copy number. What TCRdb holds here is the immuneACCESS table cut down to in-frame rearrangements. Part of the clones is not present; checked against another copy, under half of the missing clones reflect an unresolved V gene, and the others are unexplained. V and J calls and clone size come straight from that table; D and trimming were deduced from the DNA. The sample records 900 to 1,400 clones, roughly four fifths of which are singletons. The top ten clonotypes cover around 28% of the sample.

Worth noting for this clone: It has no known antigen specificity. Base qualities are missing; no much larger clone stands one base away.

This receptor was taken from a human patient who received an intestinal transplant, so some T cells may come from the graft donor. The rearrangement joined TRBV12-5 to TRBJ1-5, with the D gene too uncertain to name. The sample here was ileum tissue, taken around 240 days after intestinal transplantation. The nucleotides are TGTGCTAGTGGTTTGGACAATCAGCCCCAGCATTTT. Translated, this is CASGLDNQPQHF.